This passage covers 18 T cell receptor beta chains from one sample sequenced in a study of control samples from healthy donors and cancer patients. The data were produced by immunoSEQ multiplex PCR, yet TCRdb's version contains in-frame clones alone and is incomplete. The sample shows about 110,000 clones, about nine tenths of them seen only once. The sample was blood. The receptors derive from a human donor in good health. The donor label of this sample is uncertain.

V is TRBV7-8 and J is TRBJ1-3, with D maybe TRBD1 (5 bases). CDR1 is SGHVS and CDR2 is FQNEAQ in the germline V gene. The ends were cut back, 4 bases at V and 2 bases at J, with 6 bases in the middle. This CDR3 spans 13 amino acids. The CDR3 spells CASSSGAGNTIYF. Written as DNA, the CDR3 is TGTGCCAGCAGCTCGGGGGCTGGAAACACCATATATTTT.

The J gene is TRBJ2-7, the V gene TRBV3-1 (or the pseudogene TRBV3-2); 12 positions agree with TRBD2. The CDR3 contains 17 residues. V gave up 0 bases and J gave up 4 bases; unmatched junction bases: 7. Looked up from germline, CDR1 is LGHDT and CDR2 is YNNKEL (reference sequence). The CDR3 DNA is TGTGCCAGCAGCCAAGAATCCCTAGCGGGGGGGCTATACGAGCAGTACTTC. Its protein is CASSQESLAGGLYEQYF.

This chain joins TRBV21-1 and TRBJ2-1; the table's D call, TRBD2, was not checked against the DNA. TRBV21-1 is noted as a pseudogene. The CDR3 loop spans 15 amino acids. Here the CDR3 DNA reads TGTGCCAGCAGCAAGGGAGGGTCCTTTTACAATGAGCAGTTCTTC. As protein: CASSKGGSFYNEQFF.

The CDR3 DNA sequence: TGTGCCAGCAGTCAAACGGTCCAGAACACTGAAGCTTTCTTT. Encoded protein: CASSQTVQNTEAFF. The chain links TRBV7-8 to TRBJ1-1; D unclear. In germline, CDR1 is SGHVS, CDR2 FQNEAQ. V lost 6 bases and J lost 1, with 12 bases in between. This CDR3 region has 14 residues.

This clone was observed a handful of times. CDR3: CASSPPFTDTQYF. DNA for the CDR3: TGTGCCAGCAGTCCACCTTTCACAGATACGCAGTATTTT. This chain connects TRBV2 to TRBJ2-3, with no clear D. CDR1 is SNHLY, CDR2 FYNNEI, per germline. V was shortened by 5 bases and J by 2 bases, with 8 bases between the two germline ends. The CDR3 sequence is 13 residues long.

This clone has just one count. This chain connects TRBV12-5 to TRBJ1-1; D gene ambiguous. Trimming removed 2 bases at V and 6 bases at J, with 10 bases between. Per germline, CDR1 LGHNT and CDR2 FRNRAP. The CDR3 is 13 residues long. The CDR3 sequence: CASGLSGVPEAFF. Written as DNA, the CDR3 is TGTGCTAGTGGTTTGTCAGGAGTACCTGAAGCTTTCTTT.

The V call is TRBV6-5, the J call TRBJ1-2; no firm D call. The CDR3 has 13 amino acids. The V gene's germline CDR1 is MNHEY and CDR2 SVGAGI. The V end lost 6 bases, the J end lost 2 bases, and 10 bases lay between the germline ends. CDR3 amino acids: CASSEGGNYGYTF. The CDR3, as DNA: TGTGCCAGCAGCGAGGGTGGGAACTATGGCTACACCTTC.

The genes are TRBV15 and TRBJ1-5; D is perhaps TRBD1 (6 bases). This CDR3 has 14 amino acids. Germline V gene sequence: CDR1 LNHNV, CDR2 YYDKDF (reference sequence). Trimming removed 0 bases from V and 8 bases from J, with 11 bases in between. The CDR3 region is CATSRDGGVEPQHF. CDR3 DNA sequence: TGTGCCACCAGCAGAGATGGGGGCGTGGAGCCCCAGCATTTT.

This clone was picked up a small number of times. J is TRBJ1-5 and V is TRBV7-9; no clear D gene. V was pared by 5 bases and J by 9 bases, with 11 bases between. In germline, CDR1 is SEHNR, CDR2 FQNEAQ (reference sequence). This CDR3 spans 12 amino acids. DNA of the CDR3: TGTGCCAGCAGCCCCGGGGATAGGCCCCAGCATTTT. It translates to CASSPGDRPQHF. Supplemented by reference TRBV7-9 and TRBJ1-5, the full variable domain reads DTGVSQNPRHKITKRGQNVTFRCDPISEHNRLYWYRQTLGQGPEFLTYFQNEAQLEKSRLLSDRFSAERPKGSFSTLEIQRTEQGDSAMYLCASSPGDRPQHFGDGTRLSIL.

The chain couples TRBV14 to TRBJ1-2; 7 bases align to TRBD1. Germline CDR1 SGHDN, CDR2 FVKESK. This CDR3 comprises 15 residues. V trimming: 0 bases; J trimming: 3 bases; junction bases outside the gene matches: 4. The DNA of the CDR3 is TGTGCCAGCAGCCAAGAACTTACAGGGGACTATGGCTACACCTTC. Translating gives CASSQELTGDYGYTF.

This chain joins TRBV28 and TRBJ2-7; tentative D call: TRBD1 (6 bases). Germline lookup yields CDR1 MDHEN and CDR2 SYDVKM. V gave up 3 bases and J gave up 8 bases, with 11 bases separating them. This CDR3 is built from 12 residues. CDR3 region: CASSFPQGKQYF. In DNA, the CDR3 is TGTGCCAGCAGTTTCCCCCAGGGGAAGCAGTACTTC.

The rearrangement uses TRBV6-5 and TRBJ2-3; weak D call: TRBD1 (6 bases). Germline V gene sequence: CDR1 MNHEY, CDR2 SVGAGI. Trimming removed 8 bases at V and 6 bases at J, with 18 bases between. The CDR3 has 14 amino acids. The DNA of the CDR3 is TGTGCCAGCGGCCCACGGGACACCGGGGATACGCAGTATTTT. Protein sequence: CASGPRDTGDTQYF.

The CDR3 protein is CASSSTTGRFSPLHF. The CDR3 DNA reads TGTGCCAGCAGCTCCACCACAGGGCGGTTTTCACCCCTCCACTTT. The V call is TRBV13, the J call TRBJ1-6, with D tentatively TRBD1 (6 bases). The germline V gene has CDR1 PRHDT and CDR2 FYEKMQ (reference sequence). This CDR3 comprises 15 residues. The V end was cut by 4 bases, the J end by 9 bases, with 16 bases between.

The chain has TRBV7-6 and TRBJ2-3; D ambiguous. This CDR3 is built from 12 residues. The germline V gene has CDR1 SGHVS and CDR2 FNYEAQ. V lost 3 bases and J 6 bases, leaving 7 bases between the germline ends. The CDR3, as DNA: TGTGCCAGCAGCTTTTCTCTCGATACGCAGTATTTT. Protein sequence: CASSFSLDTQYF.

This clone was observed a single time. This chain joins TRBV5-1 and TRBJ1-3; D unclear. Per germline, CDR1 SGHRS and CDR2 YFSETQ. The CDR3 sequence is 15 residues long. V dropped 5 bases and J dropped 0 bases, with 12 bases sitting between them. The CDR3, as DNA: TGCGCCAGCAGGCCACAGATCAACTCTGGAAACACCATATATTTT. Translated, it gives CASRPQINSGNTIYF.

V is TRBV27 and J is TRBJ1-6; 8 bases line up with TRBD1. CDR1 and CDR2 (germline): MNHEY, SMNVEV (reference sequence). There are 16 residues in the CDR3. Trimming cost V 0 bases and J 7 bases; bases outside gene matches: 5. The CDR3 sequence is CASSLSSRTGNSPLHF. The CDR3, as DNA: TGTGCCAGCAGTTTATCTTCTAGGACAGGGAATTCACCCCTCCACTTT.

This clone was seen once. The rearrangement joins TRBV29-1 to TRBJ2-3; D is perhaps TRBD1 or TRBD2 (6 bases each). Germline lookup yields CDR1 SQVTM and CDR2 ANQGSEA. V lost 7 bases and J lost 5, with 19 bases in between. The CDR3 extends over 14 amino acids. This CDR3 reads CSGKRGVVQDTQYF. CDR3 nucleotide sequence: TGCAGCGGAAAGAGGGGGGTGGTACAAGATACGCAGTATTTT.

This chain links TRBV3-1 (or the pseudogene TRBV3-2) with TRBJ2-1, with D unclear. The V end was cut by 1 base, the J end by 9 bases, with 13 bases between. CDR3 length: 14 amino acids. Germline V gene sequence: CDR1 LGHDT, CDR2 YNNKEL (reference sequence). CDR3: CASSQVTKHPEQFF. The CDR3 DNA sequence: TGTGCCAGCAGCCAAGTAACCAAGCATCCTGAGCAGTTCTTC.